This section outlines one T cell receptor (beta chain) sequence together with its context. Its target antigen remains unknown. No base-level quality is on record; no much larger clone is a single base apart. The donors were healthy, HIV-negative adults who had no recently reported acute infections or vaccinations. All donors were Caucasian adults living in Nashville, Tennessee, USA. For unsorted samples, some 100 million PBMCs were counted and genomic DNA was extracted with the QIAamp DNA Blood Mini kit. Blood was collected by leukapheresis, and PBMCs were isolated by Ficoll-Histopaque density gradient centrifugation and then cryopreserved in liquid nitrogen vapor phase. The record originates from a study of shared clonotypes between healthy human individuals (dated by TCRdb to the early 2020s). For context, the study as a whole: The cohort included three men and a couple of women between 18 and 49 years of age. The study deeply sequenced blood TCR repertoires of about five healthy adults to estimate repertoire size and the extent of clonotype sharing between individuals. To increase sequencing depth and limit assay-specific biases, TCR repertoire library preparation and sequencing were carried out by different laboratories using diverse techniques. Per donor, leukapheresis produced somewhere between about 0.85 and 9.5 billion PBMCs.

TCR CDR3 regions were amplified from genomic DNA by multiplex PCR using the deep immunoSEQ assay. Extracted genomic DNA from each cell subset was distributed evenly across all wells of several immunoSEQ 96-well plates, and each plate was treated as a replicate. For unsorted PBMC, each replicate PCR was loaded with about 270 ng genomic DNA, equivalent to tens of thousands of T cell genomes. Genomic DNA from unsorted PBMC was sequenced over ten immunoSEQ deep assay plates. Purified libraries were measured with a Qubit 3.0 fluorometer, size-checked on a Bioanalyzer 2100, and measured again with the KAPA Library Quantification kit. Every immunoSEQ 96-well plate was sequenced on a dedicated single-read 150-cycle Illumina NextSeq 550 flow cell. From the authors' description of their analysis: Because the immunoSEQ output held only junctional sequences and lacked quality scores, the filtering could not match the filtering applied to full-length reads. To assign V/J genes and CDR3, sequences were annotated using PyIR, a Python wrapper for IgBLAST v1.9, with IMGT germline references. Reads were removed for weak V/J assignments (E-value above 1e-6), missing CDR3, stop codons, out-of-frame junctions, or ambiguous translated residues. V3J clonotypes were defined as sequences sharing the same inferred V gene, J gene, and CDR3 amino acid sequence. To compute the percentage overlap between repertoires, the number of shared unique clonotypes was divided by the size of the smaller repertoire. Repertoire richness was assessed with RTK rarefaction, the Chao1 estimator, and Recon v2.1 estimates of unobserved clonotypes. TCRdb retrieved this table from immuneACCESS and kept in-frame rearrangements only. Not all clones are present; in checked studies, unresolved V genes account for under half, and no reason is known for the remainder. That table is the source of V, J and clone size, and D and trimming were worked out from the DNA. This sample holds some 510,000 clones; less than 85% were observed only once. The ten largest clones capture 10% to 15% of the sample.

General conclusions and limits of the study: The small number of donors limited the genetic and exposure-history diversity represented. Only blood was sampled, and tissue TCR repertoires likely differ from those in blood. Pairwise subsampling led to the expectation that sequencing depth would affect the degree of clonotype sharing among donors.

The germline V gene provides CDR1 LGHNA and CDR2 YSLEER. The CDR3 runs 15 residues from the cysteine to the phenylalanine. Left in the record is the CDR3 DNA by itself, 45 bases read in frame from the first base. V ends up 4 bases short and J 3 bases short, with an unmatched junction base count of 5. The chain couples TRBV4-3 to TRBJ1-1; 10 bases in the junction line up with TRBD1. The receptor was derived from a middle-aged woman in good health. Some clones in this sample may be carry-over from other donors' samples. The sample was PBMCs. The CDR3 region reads CASSRSDRGDTEAFF. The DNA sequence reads TGCGCCAGCAGCCGATCGGACAGGGGGGACACTGAAGCTTTCTTT.